The clone carrying this T cell receptor (beta chain) was detected only once. As yet, its antigen is unknown. These data originate in a study of Graves' ophthalmopathy and Graves' hyperthyroidism. Thyroid ultrasound, orbital computed tomography, TRAb, serum thyroxine and clinical symptoms formed the basis of diagnosis. The starting material, about 9.5 ml of fresh peripheral blood, provided the PBMCs. Overall study results and limits: In blood appeared most of the expanded thyroid clonotypes whose frequency exceeded 0.001.

Amplified TCR beta CDR3 regions were obtained using RNA transcripts as template. A first-round RT-PCR used HTBI primers, followed by a second-round multiplex PCR. MiXCR was run by TCRdb on the multiplex PCR reads, yielding one entry per CDR3 protein. The data hold more than 550,000 distinct CDR3 sequences, with about 41% observed a single time. Sequencing was done on a sample of peripheral blood. The receptor's source is an adult man with Graves' ophthalmopathy.

The CDR3 DNA is TGCAGCTTAGTGGGGGGCGCCTCTTATGGCTACACCTTC. Its protein product is CSLVGGASYGYTF. The chain joins TRBV29-1 to TRBJ1-2; possible D gene TRBD1, 6 bases. Trimming stripped 8 bases from V and 5 bases from J, with 18 bases between. Germline values: CDR1 SQVTM, CDR2 ANQGSEA. The length of the CDR3 is 13 residues.